What follows describes a single TCR beta chain. What it binds is not known. Germline is not matched at one junction end, which may reflect a read error. The method was immunoSEQ multiplex PCR; TCRdb's version includes in-frame clones alone and lacks a portion of them. The sample holds some 27,000 clones, about 90% seen once. These data are taken from a study of multiple sclerosis patients with progressive multifocal leukoencephalopathy. Sample time point: 12 to 13 months of natalizumab therapy. Multiple sclerosis patients on natalizumab who never developed PML served as longitudinally sampled controls. All patients had prior interferon beta, and all PML patients were female. Points from the study as a whole: Lower normalized Shannon entropy suggested reduced TRB diversity in most PML patients. Clones expanded at PML were already present before and during natalizumab.

The material sequenced was PBMCs, taken from a patient treated with natalizumab. This TCR derives from a human donor with multiple sclerosis.

This CDR3 reads CAWTGVRNAEAFF. CDR3 in DNA: TGTGCCTGGACGGGAGTTAGGAACGCTGAAGCTTTCTTT. The V gene is TRBV30, the J gene TRBJ1-1; D gene unclear. The CDR3 totals 13 residues. Germline V gene data show CDR1 as GTSNPN and CDR2 as SVGIG (reference sequence).